The table lists the clone carrying this T cell receptor (beta chain) with a few counts. Its antigen is still unknown. The CDR3 extends over 14 amino acids. Trimming removed 5 bases from V and 4 bases from J, with 14 bases in between. CDR1 is SGHTA and CDR2 is FQGNSA in the germline V gene. This sample is part of a study of vaccination and CD4 T cells after COVID-19. Study in general: Recovered patients in the cohort numbered six men and four women, two of them Hispanic. From HCoV-229E, HCoV-OC43, HCoV-NL63 and SARS-CoV-2, overlapping spike peptides were used to stimulate the cells.

Oncomine TCR Beta short-read sequencing was applied to DNA from cultured CD4+ T cells. TCRdb redid the calling of the PCR reads with MiXCR, one entry per CDR3 protein. In the table there are over 15,000 distinct CDR3 sequences, around 40% of which are singletons. The treatment denotes: approximately 11-day PBMC culture with coronavirus spike peptide pools or control peptides (ViraFEST assay). Study-wide points: Although the median of SARS-CoV-2-reactive clonotypes rose from around 20 to 38, the change was not significant.

This sequence originates from a human donor who had recovered from COVID-19. This rearrangement joins TRBV7-2 to TRBJ1-2; no clear D. Specimen: CD4+ T cells from blood, cultured in vitro, collected before SARS-CoV-2 vaccination. The DNA for the CDR3 is TGTGCCAGCAGCCCCCCGCCCAGCATCTATGGCTACACCTTC. This translates into CASSPPPSIYGYTF.